This T cell receptor (beta chain) was profiled in a study of T cell changes during pregnancy in multiple sclerosis. The assay was immunoSEQ multiplex PCR, and TCRdb's table has in-frame clones only and misses some. The table records approximately 21,000 clones, about 88% of them present only once. For this clone: Other DNA sequences in the sample encode the same CDR3.

V was clipped by 4 bases and J by 1 base, with 7 bases between them. CDR1 and CDR2 (germline): SQVTM, ANQGSEA. The CDR3 runs 13 residues. Source: CD8+ T cells from peripheral blood mononuclear cells, taken in the third trimester of pregnancy. The V call is TRBV29-1, the J call TRBJ2-2; a possible D gene is TRBD2 (6 bases). The sequence derives from a female donor in good health, enrolled as a control in a pregnancy study. The chain's CDR3 is CSVGGGNTGELFF. CDR3 bases: TGCAGCGTTGGGGGAGGGAACACCGGGGAGCTGTTTTTT.